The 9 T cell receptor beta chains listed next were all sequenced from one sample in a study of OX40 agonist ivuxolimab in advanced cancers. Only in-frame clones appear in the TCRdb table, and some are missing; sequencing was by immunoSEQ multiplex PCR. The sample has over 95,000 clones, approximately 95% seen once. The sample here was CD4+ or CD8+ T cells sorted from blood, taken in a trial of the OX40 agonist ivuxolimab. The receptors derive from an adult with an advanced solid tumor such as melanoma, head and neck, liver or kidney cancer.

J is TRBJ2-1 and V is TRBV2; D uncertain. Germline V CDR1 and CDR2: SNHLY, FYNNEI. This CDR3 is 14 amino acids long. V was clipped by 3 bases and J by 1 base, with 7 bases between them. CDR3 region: CASSDSRSYNEQFF. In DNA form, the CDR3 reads TGTGCCAGCAGTGACAGCCGATCCTACAATGAGCAGTTCTTC.

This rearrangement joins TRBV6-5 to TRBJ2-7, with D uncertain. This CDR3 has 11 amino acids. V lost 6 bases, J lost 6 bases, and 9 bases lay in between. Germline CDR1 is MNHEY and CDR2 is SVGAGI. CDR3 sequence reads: CASSPPPEQYF. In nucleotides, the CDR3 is TGTGCCAGCAGCCCTCCCCCCGAGCAGTACTTC.

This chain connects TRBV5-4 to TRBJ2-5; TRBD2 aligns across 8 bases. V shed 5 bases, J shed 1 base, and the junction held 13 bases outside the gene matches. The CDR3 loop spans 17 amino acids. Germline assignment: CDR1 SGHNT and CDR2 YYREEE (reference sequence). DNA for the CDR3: TGTGCCAGCAGAGTTAAGCGGGAGAACCTATTCCAAGAGACCCAGTACTTC. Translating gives CASRVKRENLFQETQYF.

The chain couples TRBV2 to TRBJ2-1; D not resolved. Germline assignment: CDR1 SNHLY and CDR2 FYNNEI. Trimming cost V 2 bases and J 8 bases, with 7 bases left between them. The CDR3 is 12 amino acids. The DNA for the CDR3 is TGTGCCAGCAGTGAATTATGGTATGAGCAGTTCTTC. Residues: CASSELWYEQFF. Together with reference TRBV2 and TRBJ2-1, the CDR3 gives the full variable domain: EPEVTQTPSHQVTQMGQEVILRCVPISNHLYFYWYRQILGQKVEFLVSFYNNEISEKSEIFDDQFSVERPDGSNFTLKIRSTKLEDSAMYFCASSELWYEQFFGPGTRLTVL.

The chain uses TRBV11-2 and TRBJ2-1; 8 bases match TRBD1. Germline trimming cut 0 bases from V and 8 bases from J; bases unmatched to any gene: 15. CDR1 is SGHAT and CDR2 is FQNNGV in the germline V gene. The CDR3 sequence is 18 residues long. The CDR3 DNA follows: TGTGCCAGCAGCTTAGATCTTCTCAACAGGGGGATTTTGGATGAGCAGTTCTTC. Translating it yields CASSLDLLNRGILDEQFF.

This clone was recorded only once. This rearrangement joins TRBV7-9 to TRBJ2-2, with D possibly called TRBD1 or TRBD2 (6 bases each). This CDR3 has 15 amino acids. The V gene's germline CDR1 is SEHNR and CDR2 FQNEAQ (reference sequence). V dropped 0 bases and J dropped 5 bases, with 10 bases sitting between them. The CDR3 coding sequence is TGTGCCAGCAGCTTAGCGGGGGGCCGGACCGGGGAGCTGTTTTTT. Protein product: CASSLAGGRTGELFF.

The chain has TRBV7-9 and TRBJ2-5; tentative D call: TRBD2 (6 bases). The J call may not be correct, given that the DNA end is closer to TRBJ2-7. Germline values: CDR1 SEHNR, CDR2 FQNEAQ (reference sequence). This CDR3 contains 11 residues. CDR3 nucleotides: TGTGCCAGCAGCTCGGAGGGCGAGCAGTACTTC. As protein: CASSSEGEQYF.

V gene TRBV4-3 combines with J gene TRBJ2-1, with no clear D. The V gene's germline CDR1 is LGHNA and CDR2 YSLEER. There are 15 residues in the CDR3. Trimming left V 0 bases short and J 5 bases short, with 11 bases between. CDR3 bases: TGCGCCAGCAGCCAAGATGCAGAGACCGACAATGAGCAGTTCTTC. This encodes CASSQDAETDNEQFF.

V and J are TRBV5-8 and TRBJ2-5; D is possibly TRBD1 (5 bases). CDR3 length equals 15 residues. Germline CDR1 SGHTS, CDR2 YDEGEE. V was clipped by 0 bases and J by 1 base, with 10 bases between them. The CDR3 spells CASSLEGQVQETQYF. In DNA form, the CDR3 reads TGTGCCAGCAGCTTGGAAGGACAAGTCCAAGAGACCCAGTACTTC.